These 20 T cell receptor beta chains were sequenced from one sample in a study of T cells after yellow fever vaccination. TCRdb reprocessed the 5' RACE reads with MiXCR, giving one entry per CDR3 protein. The repertoire includes around 100,000 distinct CDR3 sequences, 8.4% of them detected once, and 25% sits in the top ten. The sequencing here drew on CD8+ T cells sorted from PBMCs, taken 45 days after the yellow fever booster vaccination. These receptors were obtained from a man younger than 45 who received the YFV17D yellow fever vaccine.

This clonotype was counted at least ten times. This chain links TRBV20-1 with TRBJ2-5; D perhaps matches TRBD2 (6 bases). Trimming cost V 3 bases and J 1 base, with 12 bases left between them. Germline CDR1 is DFQATT and CDR2 is SNEGSKA (reference sequence). There are 14 residues in the CDR3. The CDR3 region is CSARAGTGQETQYF. CDR3 bases: TGCAGTGCTAGGGCAGGGACTGGCCAAGAGACCCAGTACTTC.

The gene calls are TRBV20-1 and TRBJ2-3, with 9 bases identical to TRBD2. The V gene end was trimmed by 6 bases and the J gene end by 5 bases; junction bases not matched to a gene: 24. Germline lookup yields CDR1 DFQATT and CDR2 SNEGSKA (reference sequence). This CDR3 spans 19 amino acids. CDR3 sequence reads: CSALSSSGSVVKGIDTQYF. The CDR3 nucleotides are TGCAGTGCGCTAAGCAGTAGCGGGAGTGTAGTTAAGGGAATAGATACGCAGTATTTT.

This clonotype was seen at least ten times. The chain carries TRBV7-9 and TRBJ1-2, with D possibly being TRBD1 (6 bases). The V and J ends lost 2 bases and 6 bases respectively, with 19 bases between them. The CDR3 length is 16 residues. Germline V gene data show CDR1 as SEHNR and CDR2 as FQNEAQ (reference sequence). The chain's CDR3 is CASSLKTGGSLHGYTF. As DNA, the CDR3 is TGTGCCAGCAGCTTAAAAACGGGGGGCAGCTTGCATGGCTACACCTTC.

The table lists this clonotype with many counts. The chain has TRBV10-2 and TRBJ2-1; 8 nucleotides align to TRBD1. Germline assignment: CDR1 WSHSY and CDR2 SAAADI. J lost 8 bases, V lost 8 bases, and 8 bases had no gene match. This CDR3 is 13 amino acids long. DNA for the CDR3: TGCGCCAGCTGTCGGACAGGGCTGGATGAGCAGTTCTTC. Translation gives CASCRTGLDEQFF.

The sample holds many counts of this clonotype. A read error may account for a junction end that differs from germline. This sequence joins TRBV5-1 and TRBJ2-7; TRBD2 agrees at 8 bases. From germline, CDR1 is SGHRS and CDR2 YFSETQ. There are 17 residues in the CDR3. The CDR3 DNA reads TGCGCCAGCAGCTTGGAGTCTCCGGGACTAGGTTCCTCCGAGCAGTACTTC. Encoded protein: CASSLESPGLGSSEQYF.

Comments on this clonotype: Since a much larger clone is just one base distant, this may be a read error. The V and J genes are TRBV7-6 and TRBJ2-1, with TRBD1 matching over 11 bases. Per the germline V gene, CDR1 is SGHVS and CDR2 is FNYEAQ. The CDR3 totals 16 residues. CDR3 protein: CVSSPNGQGALGEQFF. As DNA, the CDR3 is TGTGTCAGCAGCCCAAACGGACAGGGGGCTTTGGGTGAGCAGTTCTTC. Supplemented by reference TRBV7-6 and TRBJ2-1, the full variable domain reads GAGVSQSPRYKVTKRGQDVALRCDPISGHVSLYWYRQALGQGPEFLTYFNYEAQQDKSGLPNDRFSAERPEGSISTLTIQRTEQRDSAMYRCVSSPNGQGALGEQFFGPGTRLTVL.

This clonotype was seen many times. The chain uses TRBV5-1 and TRBJ1-4; D is uncertain. Germline CDR1 and CDR2: SGHRS and YFSETQ. V lost 0 bases to trimming and J lost 0 bases, with 12 bases between them. There are 17 residues in the CDR3. The CDR3 DNA follows: TGCGCCAGCAGCTTGGGGCCTACGATTTCAACTAATGAAAAACTGTTTTTT. It encodes CASSLGPTISTNEKLFF.

There are a few counts of this clonotype. The chain is built from TRBV5-4 and TRBJ2-4; possible D gene TRBD2, 6 bases. The CDR3 length is 13 residues. The germline V gene encodes CDR1 SGHNT and CDR2 YYREEE (reference sequence). The V gene lost 3 bases and the J gene lost 5 bases, with 9 bases spanning the gap. CDR3 coding DNA: TGTGCCAGCAGCTGGGGACTGGAAAACATTCAGTACTTC. Translated, it gives CASSWGLENIQYF. Full variable domain (remainder filled in from reference TRBV5-4 and TRBJ2-4): ETGVTQSPTHLIKTRGQQVTLRCSSQSGHNTVSWYQQALGQGPQFIFQYYREEENGRGNFPPRFSGLQFPNYSSELNVNALELDDSALYLCASSWGLENIQYFGAGTRLSVL.

The chain is built from TRBV19 and TRBJ1-2, with D uncertain. Trimming took 7 bases from V and 0 from J, leaving 6 bases between them. Germline loops: CDR1 LNHDA, CDR2 SQIVND (reference sequence). The CDR3 consists of 12 residues. CDR3 DNA: TGTGCCAGTACGCAGGCTAACTATGGCTACACCTTC. Its protein product is CASTQANYGYTF.

The rearrangement uses TRBV28 and TRBJ2-5; 11 bases are shared with TRBD1. Germline CDR1 MDHEN, CDR2 SYDVKM. The CDR3 length is 16 residues. After removal of 7 bases from V and 0 bases from J, the junction contained 7 bases not matched to a gene. This CDR3 is CASKPGTGGNQETQYF. The DNA of the CDR3 is TGTGCCAGCAAACCAGGGACAGGGGGTAACCAAGAGACCCAGTACTTC.

This clonotype was recorded many times. V gene TRBV30 combines with J gene TRBJ2-7, with TRBD1 identical over 8 bases. V shed 7 bases, J shed 3 bases, and the junction held 5 bases outside the gene matches. The CDR3 runs 12 residues. Germline CDR1 reads GTSNPN; CDR2 reads SVGIG (reference sequence). The CDR3, as DNA: TGTGCCTCCGGGACAGGTGGCTACGAGCAGTACTTC. Its translation: CASGTGGYEQYF.

This clonotype was recorded many times. The chain joins TRBV12-3 or TRBV12-4 to TRBJ2-1; 12 nucleotides agree with TRBD2. With V trimmed by 8 bases and J by 4 bases, 9 bases remained unmatched. The CDR3 sequence is 16 residues long. The CDR3 DNA reads as TGTGCCAGCCGGACTAGCGGGGAAGGAGGTTACAATGAGCAGTTCTTC. Translating it yields CASRTSGEGGYNEQFF.

Details on this clonotype: This sequence may be a read error, since a much larger clone differs from it by one base. The chain links TRBV19 to TRBJ2-7; D gene unclear. CDR1 and CDR2 from the germline V gene are LNHDA and SQIVND (reference sequence). Deletions cut 3 bases from V and 1 base from J, with 7 bases between. CDR3 length equals 13 residues. CDR3 coding DNA: TGTGCCAGTAGTATTTATACTTCCTACGAGCAGTACTTC. It yields the protein CASSIYTSYEQYF.

This clonotype was counted between two and nine times. The V and J genes are TRBV4-2 and TRBJ2-1; TRBD2 aligns across 8 bases. CDR3 size: 13 residues. V shed 4 bases and J 9 bases; nucleotides not matched to a gene: 5. The V gene's germline CDR1 is LGHNA and CDR2 YNFKEQ. In DNA form, the CDR3 reads TGTGCCAGCAGCCCGGGAGGGCCGTTTGAGCAGTTCTTC. Translating it yields CASSPGGPFEQFF.

This clonotype was observed a few times. This sequence joins TRBV7-3 and TRBJ2-5; D perhaps matches TRBD1 (6 bases). This CDR3 is 17 amino acids long. V lost 3 bases to trimming and J lost 3 bases, with 20 bases between them. Looked up from germline, CDR1 is SGHTA and CDR2 is FQGTGA. For the CDR3, the DNA is TGTGCCAGCAGCTTGGGGGCAGGAGAGGTCCCCAAAGAGACCCAGTACTTC. As protein: CASSLGAGEVPKETQYF.

This clonotype was picked up many times. The chain is built from TRBV29-1 and TRBJ1-1, with TRBD1 identical over 7 bases. Germline V gives CDR1 SQVTM, CDR2 ANQGSEA. Trimming cost V 7 bases and J 2 bases; bases outside gene matches: 7. CDR3 length: 13 amino acids. The CDR3 sequence: CSGDGQDNTEAFF. CDR3 sequence (DNA): TGCAGCGGGGACGGACAGGATAACACTGAAGCTTTCTTT. The variable domain in full, completed from reference TRBV29-1 and TRBJ1-1, reads SAVISQKPSRDICQRGTSLTIQCQVDSQVTMMFWYRQQPGQSLTLIATANQGSEATYESGFVIDKFPISRPNLTFSTLTVSNMSPEDSSIYLCSGDGQDNTEAFFGQGTRLTVV.

This clonotype appeared a few times. The chain employs TRBV7-2 and TRBJ2-7; D might be TRBD1 (6 bases). The V gene's germline CDR1 is SGHTA and CDR2 FQGNSA. This CDR3 is built from 14 residues. V lost 3 bases to trimming and J lost 5 bases, with 14 bases between them. The CDR3 DNA sequence: TGTGCCAGCAGCTTCTCACAGGGCTGGCACGAGCAGTACTTC. Translation gives CASSFSQGWHEQYF.

This clonotype was seen at least ten times. The chain couples TRBV19 to TRBJ2-7; 7 bases agree with TRBD1. The CDR3 runs to 15 residues. The J segment lost 3 bases and the V segment lost 5 bases, leaving 10 bases of the junction unmatched. Germline assignment: CDR1 LNHDA and CDR2 SQIVND (reference sequence). CDR3 protein: CASSPLRGTHYEQYF. The CDR3 DNA is TGTGCCAGTAGTCCACTCAGGGGGACCCACTACGAGCAGTACTTC.

The CDR3 here is CASSLAVLMNTEAFF. CDR3 nucleotides: TGTGCCAGCAGCTTGGCAGTACTCATGAACACTGAAGCTTTCTTT. The gene calls are TRBV7-2 and TRBJ1-1, with no clear D. V was pared by 3 bases and J by 0 bases, with 11 bases between. This CDR3 spans 15 amino acids. Looked up from germline, CDR1 is SGHTA and CDR2 is FQGNSA.

This clonotype was observed a few times. This chain joins TRBV3-1 and TRBJ2-7, with TRBD1 identical over 9 bases. The CDR3 sequence is 15 residues long. V dropped 0 bases and J dropped 2; count of bases not matched to a gene: 2. The germline V gene encodes CDR1 LGHDT and CDR2 YNNKEL (reference sequence). CDR3 sequence: CASSQEQGAAYEQYF. The CDR3, as DNA: TGTGCCAGCAGCCAAGAACAGGGGGCCGCCTACGAGCAGTACTTC.